A single sample gave rise to the 15 T cell receptor beta chains below, sequenced in a study of T cell repertoires in cytomegalovirus infection. TCRdb recomputed calls from the reads with MiXCR, one row per CDR3 protein. The sample yields around 440,000 distinct CDR3 sequences, around 10% seen once. Sequenced: PBMCs. These receptors were taken from a human donor in good health (CMV status not recorded). Some clones in this sample may be carry-over from other donors' samples.

This clonotype was seen only once. The gene calls are TRBV5-1 and TRBJ2-7; 10 nucleotides match TRBD1. CDR1 is SGHRS and CDR2 is YFSETQ in the germline V gene. The CDR3 has 14 residues. V was clipped by 3 bases and J by 5 bases; unmatched bases: 5. The CDR3 DNA reads as TGCGCCAGCAGCTCGGGACAGGGGAGCGACGAGCAGTACTTC. Protein sequence: CASSSGQGSDEQYF.

This clonotype was counted at least ten times. DNA of the CDR3: TGCGCCAGCAGCCAAACGAGGACCTCCTACGAGCAGTACTTC. Its translation is CASSQTRTSYEQYF. The V and J genes are TRBV4-1 and TRBJ2-7; no clear D gene. Germline V gene sequence: CDR1 MGHRA, CDR2 YSYEKL. V shed 2 bases and J shed 0 bases, with 8 bases lying between them. CDR3 size: 14 residues.

This chain uses TRBV3-1 with TRBJ2-5; 8 nucleotides align to TRBD1. This CDR3 region has 16 residues. CDR1 LGHDT and CDR2 YNNKEL come from the germline V gene (reference sequence). The J segment lost 4 bases and the V segment lost 1 base, leaving 8 bases of the junction unmatched. CDR3 sequence reads: CASSQGGQGRGETQYF. The CDR3 DNA reads as TGTGCCAGCAGCCAAGGAGGACAGGGAAGGGGAGAGACCCAGTACTTC.

The V and J genes are TRBV7-3 and TRBJ2-1, with D unclear. The CDR3 runs 13 residues. Per germline, CDR1 SGHTA and CDR2 FQGTGA. Trimming shortened V by 4 bases and J by 3 bases, and 7 bases separated the two germline ends. The CDR3 loop reads CASSSARYNEQFF. For the CDR3, the DNA is TGTGCCAGCAGCTCAGCCCGCTACAATGAGCAGTTCTTC.

The chain has TRBV2 and TRBJ2-5, with unresolved D. CDR3 length equals 13 residues. Between the trimmed V and J ends, which lost 6 bases and 4 bases, there was a span of 12 bases. CDR1 is SNHLY and CDR2 is FYNNEI in the germline V gene. The CDR3 DNA is TGTGCCAGCAGGGGCACATTGGGAGAGACCCAGTACTTC. It translates to CASRGTLGETQYF.

This clonotype was found a few times. The chain combines TRBV28 with TRBJ2-6; D unclear. Germline values: CDR1 MDHEN, CDR2 SYDVKM. This CDR3 contains 18 residues. With 0 bases removed from V and 0 bases from J, the gap between germline ends came to 12 bases. The DNA for the CDR3 is TGTGCCAGCAGTTTATGGGCACTTTATTCCTCTGGGGCCAACGTCCTGACTTTC. Residues: CASSLWALYSSGANVLTF.

This clonotype was picked up many times. The V and J genes are TRBV12-3 or TRBV12-4 and TRBJ2-1; D is ambiguous. The CDR3 totals 14 residues. Trimming removed 3 bases from V and 10 bases from J, with 16 bases in between. This CDR3 reads CASSLEDPHGEQFF. CDR3 bases: TGTGCCAGCAGTTTGGAAGACCCCCACGGCGAGCAGTTCTTC.

This clonotype was found many times. This chain joins TRBV6-6 and TRBJ2-7; D might be TRBD2 (7 bases). The CDR3 contains 14 residues. Trimming shortened V by 8 bases and J by 6 bases, and 20 bases separated the two germline ends. Germline V gene sequence: CDR1 MNHNY, CDR2 SVGAGI (reference sequence). CDR3 amino acids: CASRQGGARREQYF. CDR3 nucleotide sequence: TGTGCCAGCCGTCAAGGGGGGGCGCGACGCGAGCAGTACTTC.

This clonotype was counted many times. The chain employs TRBV7-2 and TRBJ2-3; 11 nucleotides align to TRBD2. Germline assignment: CDR1 SGHTA and CDR2 FQGNSA. CDR3 length: 16 amino acids. After removal of 5 bases from V and 3 bases from J, the junction contained 7 bases not matched to a gene. CDR3 sequence (DNA): TGTGCCAGCAGCCTGGGGGCTAGCGGGAGGACAGATACGCAGTATTTT. Translating it yields CASSLGASGRTDTQYF. The complete variable domain, with remaining parts taken from reference TRBV7-2 and TRBJ2-3, reads GAGVSQSPSNKVTEKGKDVELRCDPISGHTALYWYRQSLGQGLEFLIYFQGNSAPDKSGLPSDRFSAERTGGSVSTLTIQRTQQEDSAVYLCASSLGASGRTDTQYFGPGTRLTVL.

Ten or more counts support this clonotype. The chain couples TRBV3-1 to TRBJ2-7; tentatively, D is TRBD1 (6 bases). In germline, CDR1 is LGHDT, CDR2 YNNKEL (reference sequence). Trimming removed 3 bases from V and 4 bases from J, with 16 bases in between. This CDR3 comprises 15 residues. In DNA, the CDR3 is TGTGCCAGCAGCCAGTCGGGGCAGGGGCGATACGAGCAGTACTTC. It codes for CASSQSGQGRYEQYF.

This clonotype was recorded many times. This rearrangement joins TRBV5-1 to TRBJ2-7, with D perhaps TRBD1 (8 bases). Germline loops: CDR1 SGHRS, CDR2 YFSETQ. This CDR3 contains 15 residues. Trimming took off 4 bases at V and 6 bases at J, with 20 bases between the two ends. In nucleotides, the CDR3 is TGCGCCAGCAGCCCCTGGACAGGGAGGGGATCCGAGCAGTACTTC. Its protein product is CASSPWTGRGSEQYF. Supplemented by reference TRBV5-1 and TRBJ2-7, the full variable domain reads KAGVTQTPRYLIKTRGQQVTLSCSPISGHRSVSWYQQTPGQGLQFLFEYFSETQRNKGNFPGRFSGRQFSNSRSEMNVSTLELGDSALYLCASSPWTGRGSEQYFGPGTRLTVT.

This clonotype occurred many times. V and J are TRBV7-3 and TRBJ2-2; 9 nucleotides agree with TRBD1. V was pared by 4 bases and J by 7 bases, with 4 bases of the junction left unmatched. CDR3 length: 14 residues. Germline values: CDR1 SGHTA, CDR2 FQGTGA. CDR3 DNA sequence: TGTGCCAGCAGCTCCACAGGGGGCATCGGGGAGCTGTTTTTT. It is translated as CASSSTGGIGELFF.

This clonotype appeared many times. This chain uses TRBV19 with TRBJ1-5; a weak D match, TRBD1 (5 bases). Looked up from germline, CDR1 is LNHDA and CDR2 is SQIVND (reference sequence). The ends were cut back, 2 bases at V and 5 bases at J, with 10 bases in the middle. This CDR3 contains 14 residues. Here the CDR3 reads CASSIPGGDQPQHF. CDR3 sequence (DNA): TGTGCCAGTAGTATACCGGGAGGGGATCAGCCCCAGCATTTT.

This clonotype was found many times. This sequence joins TRBV7-8 and TRBJ2-3; 12 positions agree with TRBD2. The junction had 11 bases not matched to a gene; V was cut back by 4 bases and J by 0 bases. The germline gives CDR1 SGHVS, CDR2 FQNEAQ. This CDR3 contains 19 residues. In DNA, the CDR3 is TGTGCCAGCAGCTCGGGACTAGCGGGTGCAAGACCGAGCACAGATACGCAGTATTTT. Translating it yields CASSSGLAGARPSTDTQYF.

This clonotype was seen at least ten times. V usage is TRBV11-2 and J usage is TRBJ2-1; D uncertain. This CDR3 spans 13 amino acids. V was clipped by 5 bases and J by 6 bases, with 11 bases between them. CDR1 is SGHAT, CDR2 FQNNGV, per germline. The CDR3 bases are TGTGCCAGCAGCCGACGAAGGCTCAATGAGCAGTTCTTC. As protein: CASSRRRLNEQFF.